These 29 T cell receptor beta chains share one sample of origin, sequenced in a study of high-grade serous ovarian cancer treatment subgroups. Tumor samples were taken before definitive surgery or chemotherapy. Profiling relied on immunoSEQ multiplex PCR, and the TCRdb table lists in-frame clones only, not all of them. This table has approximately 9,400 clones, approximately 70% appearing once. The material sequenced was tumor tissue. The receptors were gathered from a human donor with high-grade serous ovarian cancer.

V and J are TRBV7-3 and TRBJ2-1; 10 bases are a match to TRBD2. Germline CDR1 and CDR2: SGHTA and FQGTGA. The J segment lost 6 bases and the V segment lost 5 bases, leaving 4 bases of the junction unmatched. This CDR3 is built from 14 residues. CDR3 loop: CASSPTSGTNEQFF. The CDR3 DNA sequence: TGTGCCAGCAGCCCAACTAGCGGGACCAATGAGCAGTTCTTC.

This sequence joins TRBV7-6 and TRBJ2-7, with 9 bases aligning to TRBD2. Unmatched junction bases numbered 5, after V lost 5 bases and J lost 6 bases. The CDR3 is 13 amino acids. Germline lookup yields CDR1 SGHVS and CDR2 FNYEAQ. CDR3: CASSLSGSSEQYF. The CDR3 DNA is TGTGCCAGCAGCCTTAGCGGGAGTAGCGAGCAGTACTTC.

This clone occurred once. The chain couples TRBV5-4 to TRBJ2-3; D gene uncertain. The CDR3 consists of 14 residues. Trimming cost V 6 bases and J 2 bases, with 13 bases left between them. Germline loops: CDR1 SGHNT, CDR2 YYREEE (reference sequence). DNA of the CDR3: TGTGCCAGCAAAACAAGCTTGGACACAGATACGCAGTATTTT. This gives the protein CASKTSLDTDTQYF. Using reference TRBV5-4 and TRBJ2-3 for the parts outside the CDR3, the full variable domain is ETGVTQSPTHLIKTRGQQVTLRCSSQSGHNTVSWYQQALGQGPQFIFQYYREEENGRGNFPPRFSGLQFPNYSSELNVNALELDDSALYLCASKTSLDTDTQYFGPGTRLTVL.

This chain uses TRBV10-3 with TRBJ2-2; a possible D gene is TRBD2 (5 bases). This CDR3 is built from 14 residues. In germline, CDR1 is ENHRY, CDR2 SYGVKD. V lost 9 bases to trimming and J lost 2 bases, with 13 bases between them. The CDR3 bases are TGTGCCATAGGGCGCGGGTTAAACACCGGGGAGCTGTTTTTT. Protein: CAIGRGLNTGELFF.

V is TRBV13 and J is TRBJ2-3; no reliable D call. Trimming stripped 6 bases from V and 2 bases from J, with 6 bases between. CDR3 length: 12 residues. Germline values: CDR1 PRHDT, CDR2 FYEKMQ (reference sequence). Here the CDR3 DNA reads TGTGCCAGCAGACAGCTCACAGATACGCAGTATTTT. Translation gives CASRQLTDTQYF.

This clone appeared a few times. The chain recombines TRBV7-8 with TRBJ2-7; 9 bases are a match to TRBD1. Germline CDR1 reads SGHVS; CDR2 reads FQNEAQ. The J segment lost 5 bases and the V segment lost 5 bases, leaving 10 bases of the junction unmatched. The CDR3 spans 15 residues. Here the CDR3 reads CASSPAVGTGNEQYF. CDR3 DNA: TGTGCCAGCAGCCCAGCCGTCGGGACAGGGAACGAGCAGTACTTC. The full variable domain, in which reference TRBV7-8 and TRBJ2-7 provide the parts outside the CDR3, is GAGVSQSPRYKVAKRGQDVALRCDPISGHVSLFWYQQALGQGPEFLTYFQNEAQLDKSGLPSDRFFAERPEGSVSTLKIQRTQQEDSAVYLCASSPAVGTGNEQYFGPGTRLTVT.

CDR3 region: CATSLGQGLAYEQYF. The CDR3 DNA is TGTGCCACCAGCCTAGGACAGGGGCTGGCCTACGAGCAGTACTTC. The chain uses TRBV15 and TRBJ2-7, with 9 bases that match TRBD1. V was clipped by 5 bases and J by 2 bases; unmatched bases: 7. Germline-derived CDR1 and CDR2 are LNHNV and YYDKDF (reference sequence). The CDR3 covers 15 residues.

The CDR3 nucleotides read TGTGCCAGTAGTAGCGGGAGCTACAATGAGCAGTTCTTC. This encodes CASSSGSYNEQFF. The chain combines TRBV19 with TRBJ2-1; 7 bases line up with TRBD2. The CDR3 is 13 amino acids. The J segment lost 3 bases and the V segment lost 4 bases, leaving 0 bases of the junction unmatched. Germline CDR1 is LNHDA and CDR2 is SQIVND (reference sequence).

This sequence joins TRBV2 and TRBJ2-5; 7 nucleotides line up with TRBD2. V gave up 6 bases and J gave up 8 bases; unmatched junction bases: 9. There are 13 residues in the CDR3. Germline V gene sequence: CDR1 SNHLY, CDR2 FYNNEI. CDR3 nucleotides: TGTGCCAGCAGCGGGCGGTGGGAGGGAACCCAGTACTTC. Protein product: CASSGRWEGTQYF.

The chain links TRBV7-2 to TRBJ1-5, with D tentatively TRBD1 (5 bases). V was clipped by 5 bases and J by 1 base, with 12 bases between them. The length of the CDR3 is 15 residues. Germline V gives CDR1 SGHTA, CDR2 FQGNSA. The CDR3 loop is CASSPLRGSNQPQHF. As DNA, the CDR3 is TGTGCCAGCAGCCCTCTCCGGGGCAGCAATCAGCCCCAGCATTTT.

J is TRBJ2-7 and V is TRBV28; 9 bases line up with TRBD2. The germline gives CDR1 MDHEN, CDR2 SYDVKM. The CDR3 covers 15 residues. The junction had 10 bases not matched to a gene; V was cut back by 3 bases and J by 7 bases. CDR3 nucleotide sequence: TGTGCCAGCAGTTTGGGGGGTAGCGGGAGACGAGAGCAGTACTTC. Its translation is CASSLGGSGRREQYF.

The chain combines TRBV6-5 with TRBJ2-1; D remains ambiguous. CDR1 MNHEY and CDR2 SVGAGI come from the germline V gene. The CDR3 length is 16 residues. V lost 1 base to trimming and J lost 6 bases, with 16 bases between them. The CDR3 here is CASSYFTVWAGNEQFF. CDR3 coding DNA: TGTGCCAGCAGTTACTTTACGGTGTGGGCTGGCAATGAGCAGTTCTTC.

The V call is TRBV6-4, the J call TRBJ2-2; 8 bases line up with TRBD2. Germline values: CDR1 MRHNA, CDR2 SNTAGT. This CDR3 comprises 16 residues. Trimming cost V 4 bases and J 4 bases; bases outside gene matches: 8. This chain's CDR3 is CASSGSAGGVTGELFF. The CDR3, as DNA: TGTGCCAGCAGTGGCTCGGCGGGAGGTGTCACCGGGGAGCTGTTTTTT.

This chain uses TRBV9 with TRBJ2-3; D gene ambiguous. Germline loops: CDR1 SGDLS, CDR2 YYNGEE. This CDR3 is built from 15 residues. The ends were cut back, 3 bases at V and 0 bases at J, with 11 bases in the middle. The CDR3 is CASSGSPTSTDTQYF. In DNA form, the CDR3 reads TGTGCCAGCAGCGGATCCCCCACTAGCACAGATACGCAGTATTTT.

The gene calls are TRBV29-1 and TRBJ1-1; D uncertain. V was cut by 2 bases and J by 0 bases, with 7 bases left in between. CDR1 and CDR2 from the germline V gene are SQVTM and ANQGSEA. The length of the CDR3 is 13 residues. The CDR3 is CSVERELNTEAFF. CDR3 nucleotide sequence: TGCAGCGTTGAAAGGGAGCTGAACACTGAAGCTTTCTTT. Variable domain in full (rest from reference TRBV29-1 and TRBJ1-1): SAVISQKPSRDICQRGTSLTIQCQVDSQVTMMFWYRQQPGQSLTLIATANQGSEATYESGFVIDKFPISRPNLTFSTLTVSNMSPEDSSIYLCSVERELNTEAFFGQGTRLTVV.

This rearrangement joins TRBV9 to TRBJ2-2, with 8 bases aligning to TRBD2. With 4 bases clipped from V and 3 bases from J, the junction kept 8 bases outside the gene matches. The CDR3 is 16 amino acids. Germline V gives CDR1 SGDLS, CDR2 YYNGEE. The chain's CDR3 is CASSLGLAGDTGELFF. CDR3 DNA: TGTGCCAGCAGCCTAGGCCTAGCGGGTGACACCGGGGAGCTGTTTTTT.

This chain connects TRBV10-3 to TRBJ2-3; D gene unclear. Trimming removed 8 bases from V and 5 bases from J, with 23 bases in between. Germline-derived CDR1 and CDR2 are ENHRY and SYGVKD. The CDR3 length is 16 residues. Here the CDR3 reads CAIGVQVSVSGDTQYF. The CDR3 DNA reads TGTGCCATCGGGGTCCAGGTCAGTGTTTCGGGAGATACGCAGTATTTT.

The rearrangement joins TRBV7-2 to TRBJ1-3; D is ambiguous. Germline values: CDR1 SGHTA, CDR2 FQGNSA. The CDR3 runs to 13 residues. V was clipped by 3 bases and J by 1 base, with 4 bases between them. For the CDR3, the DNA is TGTGCCAGCAGCTTGGAATCTGGAAACACCATATATTTT. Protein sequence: CASSLESGNTIYF. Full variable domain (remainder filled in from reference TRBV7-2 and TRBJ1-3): GAGVSQSPSNKVTEKGKDVELRCDPISGHTALYWYRQSLGQGLEFLIYFQGNSAPDKSGLPSDRFSAERTGGSVSTLTIQRTQQEDSAVYLCASSLESGNTIYFGEGSWLTVV.

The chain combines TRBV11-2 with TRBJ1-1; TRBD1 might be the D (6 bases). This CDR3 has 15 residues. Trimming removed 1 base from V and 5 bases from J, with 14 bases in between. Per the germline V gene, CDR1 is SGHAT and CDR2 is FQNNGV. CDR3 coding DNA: TGTGCCAGCAGCTTAGGGACAGCCCCGTGGACTGAAGCTTTCTTT. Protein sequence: CASSLGTAPWTEAFF.

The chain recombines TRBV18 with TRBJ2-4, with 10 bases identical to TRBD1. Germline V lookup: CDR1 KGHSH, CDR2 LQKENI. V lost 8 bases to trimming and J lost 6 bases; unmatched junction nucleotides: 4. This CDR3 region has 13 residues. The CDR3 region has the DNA TGTGCCAGCCGAGGACAGGGGGGAAACATTCAGTACTTC. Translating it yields CASRGQGGNIQYF.

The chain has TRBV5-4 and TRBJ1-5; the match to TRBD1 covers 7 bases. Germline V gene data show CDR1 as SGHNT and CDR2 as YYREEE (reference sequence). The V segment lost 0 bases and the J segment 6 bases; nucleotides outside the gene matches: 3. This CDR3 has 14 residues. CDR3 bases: TGTGCCAGCAGCTTGGGAGGGGGCGGTCAGCCCCAGCATTTT. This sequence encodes CASSLGGGGQPQHF.

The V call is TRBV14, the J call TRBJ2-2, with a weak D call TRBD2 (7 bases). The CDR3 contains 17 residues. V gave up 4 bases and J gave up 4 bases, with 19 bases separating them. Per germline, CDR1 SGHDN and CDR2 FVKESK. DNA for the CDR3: TGTGCCAGCAGCCCCCCCCTAGGGGGGGGTGGCACCGGGGAGCTGTTTTTT. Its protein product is CASSPPLGGGGTGELFF. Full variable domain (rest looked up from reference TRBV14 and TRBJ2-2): EAGVTQFPSHSVIEKGQTVTLRCDPISGHDNLYWYRRVMGKEIKFLLHFVKESKQDESGMPNNRFLAERTGGTYSTLKVQPAELEDSGVYFCASSPPLGGGGTGELFFGEGSRLTVL.

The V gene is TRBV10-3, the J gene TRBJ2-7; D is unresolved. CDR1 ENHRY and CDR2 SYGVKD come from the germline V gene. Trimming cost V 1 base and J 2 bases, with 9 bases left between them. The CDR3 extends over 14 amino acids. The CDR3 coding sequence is TGTGCCATCAGTGAGTTCCCAGAAACCTACGAGCAGTACTTC. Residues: CAISEFPETYEQYF.

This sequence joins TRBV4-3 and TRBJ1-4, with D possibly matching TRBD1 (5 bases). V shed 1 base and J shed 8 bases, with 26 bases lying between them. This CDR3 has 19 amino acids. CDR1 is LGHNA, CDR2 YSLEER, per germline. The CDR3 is CASSQGSRKGVATSEKLFF. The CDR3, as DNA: TGCGCCAGCAGCCAAGGATCAAGGAAAGGGGTGGCCACTTCGGAAAAACTGTTTTTT.

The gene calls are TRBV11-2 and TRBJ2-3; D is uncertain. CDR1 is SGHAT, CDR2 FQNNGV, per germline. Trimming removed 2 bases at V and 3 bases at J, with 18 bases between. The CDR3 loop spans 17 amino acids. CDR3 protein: CASSLNPIVVWTDTQYF. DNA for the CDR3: TGTGCCAGCAGCTTAAACCCCATTGTGGTCTGGACAGATACGCAGTATTTT. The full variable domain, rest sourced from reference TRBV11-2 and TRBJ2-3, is EAGVAQSPRYKIIEKRQSVAFWCNPISGHATLYWYQQILGQGPKLLIQFQNNGVVDDSQLPKDRFSAERLKGVDSTLKIQPAKLEDSAVYLCASSLNPIVVWTDTQYFGPGTRLTVL.

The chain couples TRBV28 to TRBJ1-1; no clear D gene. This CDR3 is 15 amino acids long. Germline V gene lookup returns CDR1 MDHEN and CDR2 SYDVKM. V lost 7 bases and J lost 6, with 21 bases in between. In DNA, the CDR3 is TGTGCCAGCATCCCCCTCGGCACAGCCTTACCTGAAGCTTTCTTT. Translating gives CASIPLGTALPEAFF.

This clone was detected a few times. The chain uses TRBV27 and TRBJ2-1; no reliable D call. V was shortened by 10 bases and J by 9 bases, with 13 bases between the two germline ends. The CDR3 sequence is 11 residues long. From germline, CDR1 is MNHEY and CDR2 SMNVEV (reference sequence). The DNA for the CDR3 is TGTGCCACCCTCAAGGGTGGTGAGCAGTTCTTC. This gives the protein CATLKGGEQFF.

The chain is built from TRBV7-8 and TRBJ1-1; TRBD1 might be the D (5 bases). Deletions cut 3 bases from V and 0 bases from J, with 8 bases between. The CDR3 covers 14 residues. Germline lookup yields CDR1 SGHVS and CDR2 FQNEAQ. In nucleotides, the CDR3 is TGTGCCAGCAGCTTGGGGGGTATGAACACTGAAGCTTTCTTT. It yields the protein CASSLGGMNTEAFF.

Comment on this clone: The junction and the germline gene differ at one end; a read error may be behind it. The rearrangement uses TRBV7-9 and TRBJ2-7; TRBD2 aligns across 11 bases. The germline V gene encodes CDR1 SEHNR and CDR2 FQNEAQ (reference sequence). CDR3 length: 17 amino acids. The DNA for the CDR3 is TGTGCCAGCAGCTTACCCGGGACTAGCGGCTCTCGACACGAGCCGTACTTC. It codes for CASSLPGTSGSRHEPYF.